These T cell receptor beta chains were read from a single sample in a study of early T cells in non-severe SARS-CoV-2 infection. Each CDR3 protein gets one entry after TCRdb re-called the 5' RACE reads with MiXCR. The sample shows tens of thousands of distinct CDR3 sequences, 10% to 15% of them seen only once. Sequenced: whole blood. Source of these receptors: an adult who was a healthcare worker with PCR-confirmed SARS-CoV-2 infection or an uninfected control (not recorded which). Each CDR3 is given with its conserved first and last residue. D genes are given only for firm matches. The size field is filled for only some rows; it gives once, few, many or a size class.

V: TRBV20-1
D: .
size: .
J: TRBJ1-1
CDR3: CSARDPRNTEAFF
DNA: TGCAGTGCTAGAGATCCAAGGAACACTGAAGCTTTCTTT

V: TRBV23-1
D: .
size: many
J: TRBJ2-7
CDR3: CASSHSPRGMSSYEQYF
DNA: TGCGCCAGCAGTCACTCTCCCCGGGGTATGAGCTCCTACGAGCAGTACTTC

V: TRBV27
D: .
size: .
J: TRBJ2-3
CDR3: CASTEADMQYF
DNA: TGTGCCAGCACGGAAGCGGATATGCAGTATTTT

V: TRBV5-1
D: .
size: .
J: TRBJ2-7
CDR3: CASSYRDHYEQYF
DNA: TGCGCCAGCAGCTATCGGGACCACTACGAGCAGTACTTC

V: TRBV11-2
D: .
size: .
J: TRBJ1-4
CDR3: CASSGDVVPGEKLFF
DNA: TGTGCCAGCAGCGGAGATGTAGTTCCAGGGGAAAAACTGTTTTTT

V: TRBV29-1
D: .
size: few
J: TRBJ2-5
CDR3: CSGFDQETQYF
DNA: TGCAGCGGCTTTGACCAAGAGACCCAGTACTTC

V: TRBV5-5
D: .
size: .
J: TRBJ2-3
CDR3: CASSSTQADTQYF
DNA: TGTGCCAGCAGCTCGACTCAGGCAGATACGCAGTATTTT

V: TRBV5-1
D: TRBD2
size: .
J: TRBJ2-1
CDR3: CASSPPGGGNNEQFF
DNA: TGCGCCAGCAGCCCCCCCGGGGGGGGAAACAATGAGCAGTTCTTC

V: TRBV19
D: TRBD1
size: .
J: TRBJ2-3
CDR3: CASSTDRGTTDTQYF
DNA: TGTGCCAGTAGTACGGACAGGGGGACGACAGATACGCAGTATTTT

V: TRBV2
D: TRBD2
size: .
J: TRBJ2-1
CDR3: CASSEWLAGNNEQFF
DNA: TGTGCCAGCAGTGAATGGCTAGCGGGCAACAATGAGCAGTTCTTC

V: TRBV29-1
D: .
size: .
J: TRBJ2-5
CDR3: CSVDPFEETQYF
DNA: TGCAGCGTTGACCCCTTTGAGGAGACCCAGTACTTC

V: TRBV11-1
D: TRBD2
size: many
J: TRBJ2-1
CDR3: CASSSRTSGKDEQFF
DNA: TGTGCCAGCAGCTCCCGGACTAGCGGGAAGGATGAGCAGTTCTTC

V: TRBV6-1
D: .
size: many
J: TRBJ1-5
CDR3: CASSERGTDQPQHF
DNA: TGTGCCAGCAGTGAACGGGGCACCGATCAGCCCCAGCATTTT

V: TRBV5-4
D: .
size: many
J: TRBJ1-4
CDR3: CASSLTATNEKLFF
DNA: TGTGCCAGCAGCTTGACAGCAACTAATGAAAAACTGTTTTTT

V: TRBV2
D: .
size: .
J: TRBJ2-7
CDR3: CASGVTIYEQYF
DNA: TGTGCCAGCGGGGTCACAATCTACGAGCAGTACTTC

V: TRBV6-5
D: .
size: .
J: TRBJ1-2
CDR3: CASSYSPLNYGYTF
DNA: TGTGCCAGCAGTTACTCACCCCTCAACTATGGCTACACCTTC

V: TRBV5-1
D: .
size: .
J: TRBJ2-7
CDR3: CASSLGGTSSYEQYF
DNA: TGCGCCAGCAGCTTGGGAGGGACAAGTTCCTACGAGCAGTACTTC

V: TRBV29-1
D: .
size: .
J: TRBJ2-5
CDR3: CSVEVSQGTQYF
DNA: TGCAGCGTTGAGGTTTCGCAGGGGACCCAGTACTTC

V: TRBV11-2
D: TRBD1
size: many
J: TRBJ2-2
CDR3: CASSSRTGYTGELFF
DNA: TGTGCCAGCAGCTCGCGGACAGGCTACACCGGGGAGCTGTTTTTT

V: TRBV27
D: .
size: .
J: TRBJ1-5
CDR3: CASGRNNQPQHF
DNA: TGTGCCAGCGGAAGGAACAATCAGCCCCAGCATTTT

V: TRBV10-3
D: .
size: few
J: TRBJ2-5
CDR3: CAISEIQGGETQYF
DNA: TGTGCCATCAGTGAGATACAGGGAGGGGAGACCCAGTACTTC

V: TRBV5-4
D: TRBD2
size: few
J: TRBJ2-3
CDR3: CASGLAGGSGDTQYF
DNA: TGTGCCAGCGGACTAGCGGGAGGGTCCGGAGATACGCAGTATTTT

V: TRBV4-3
D: TRBD1
size: few
J: TRBJ2-5
CDR3: CASSRTGGFYETQYF
DNA: TGCGCCAGCAGCCGGACAGGGGGCTTTTATGAGACCCAGTACTTC

V: TRBV12-5
D: .
size: few
J: TRBJ2-7
CDR3: CASGLVLEDPYEQYF
DNA: TGTGCTAGTGGTTTGGTACTAGAGGATCCATACGAGCAGTACTTC

V: TRBV21-1
D: .
size: many
J: TRBJ2-3
CDR3: CASSKEVTDTQYF
DNA: TGTGCCAGCAGCAAAGAGGTAACAGATACGCAGTATTTT

V: TRBV7-9
D: .
size: few
J: TRBJ2-3
CDR3: CASSPVGTTYTDTQYF
DNA: TGTGCCAGCAGCCCCGTTGGGACAACATACACAGATACGCAGTATTTT

V: TRBV19
D: .
size: .
J: TRBJ2-3
CDR3: CASSPRRHSTDTQYF
DNA: TGTGCCAGTAGTCCGAGAAGACATAGCACAGATACGCAGTATTTT

V: TRBV19
D: .
size: many
J: TRBJ1-6
CDR3: CASRTGRANSPLHF
DNA: TGTGCCAGTAGGACGGGACGTGCGAATTCACCCCTCCACTTT

V: TRBV7-6
D: TRBD1
size: .
J: TRBJ2-1
CDR3: CASSLYLTGSYNEQFF
DNA: TGTGCCAGCAGCCTCTACTTGACAGGGTCCTACAATGAGCAGTTCTTC